The 25 T cell receptor beta chains in this list originate from one sample, sequenced in a study of control samples from healthy donors and cancer patients. The protocol was immunoSEQ multiplex PCR, while the TCRdb copy is restricted to in-frame clones and leaves out a portion. The repertoire holds some 150,000 clones, approximately 93% seen once, with around 5.4% in the top ten. The specimen was blood. The origin of the receptors is a man in his forties or fifties in good health.

This clone turned up a few times. V usage is TRBV6-2 or TRBV6-3 and J usage is TRBJ2-1, with TRBD2 matching over 13 bases. The V gene end was trimmed by 6 bases and the J gene end by 8 bases; junction bases not matched to a gene: 7. Germline CDR1 and CDR2: MNHEY and SVGEGT. The CDR3 consists of 15 residues. The CDR3 DNA follows: TGTGCCAGCAGCCGTACTAGCGGGGGGGCGGATGAGCAGTTCTTC. Protein: CASSRTSGGADEQFF.

The V and J genes are TRBV4-2 and TRBJ1-1, with D hard to call. The V gene lost 4 bases and the J gene lost 7 bases, with 19 bases spanning the gap. The CDR3 sequence is 15 residues long. Per the germline V gene, CDR1 is LGHNA and CDR2 is YNFKEQ. This chain's CDR3 is CASSRLEGGRDEAFF. CDR3 coding DNA: TGTGCCAGCAGCCGACTAGAGGGCGGACGGGATGAAGCTTTCTTT.

This rearrangement joins TRBV9 to TRBJ1-4; D not certain. The germline V gene has CDR1 SGDLS and CDR2 YYNGEE. V was clipped by 1 base and J by 3 bases, with 10 bases between them. CDR3 length: 15 amino acids. The chain's CDR3 is CASSVNSASNEKLFF. The CDR3, as DNA: TGTGCCAGCAGCGTAAACTCAGCTTCTAATGAAAAACTGTTTTTT.

A single count supports this clone. The chain couples TRBV19 to TRBJ1-2; D is ambiguous. V shed 5 bases and J shed 4 bases, with 11 bases lying between them. Looked up from germline, CDR1 is LNHDA and CDR2 is SQIVND (reference sequence). This CDR3 contains 13 residues. CDR3: CASSEQILYGYTF. The CDR3 DNA sequence: TGTGCCAGTAGTGAGCAGATCCTCTATGGCTACACCTTC.

V is TRBV3-1 (or the pseudogene TRBV3-2) and J is TRBJ2-3; D could derive from TRBD1 or TRBD2 (6 bases each). Per the germline V gene, CDR1 is LGHDT and CDR2 is YNNKEL (reference sequence). V was clipped by 1 base and J by 3 bases, with 17 bases between them. The CDR3 is 17 amino acids. The CDR3 region has the DNA TGTGCCAGCAGCCAAGCTGGAAAAGGAGGGGGTACAGATACGCAGTATTTT. Protein sequence: CASSQAGKGGGTDTQYF.

This clone was found once. The J gene is TRBJ2-3, the V gene TRBV11-2; D possibly corresponds to TRBD1 (6 bases). Germline V gives CDR1 SGHAT, CDR2 FQNNGV. The CDR3 covers 14 residues. The V end was cut by 5 bases, the J end by 8 bases, with 17 bases between. CDR3 region: CASSAVGAVGTQYF. In DNA, the CDR3 is TGTGCCAGCAGCGCGGTGGGGGCTGTAGGTACGCAGTATTTT.

The chain carries TRBV2 and TRBJ1-5; D is uncertain. The germline gives CDR1 SNHLY, CDR2 FYNNEI. V lost 6 bases and J 0 bases, leaving 9 bases between the germline ends. The CDR3 loop spans 14 amino acids. CDR3 amino acids: CASRSGFSNQPQHF. The CDR3 DNA follows: TGTGCCAGCAGGTCCGGGTTTAGCAATCAGCCCCAGCATTTT.

The V call is TRBV10-1, the J call TRBJ1-1; no clear D gene. The CDR3 consists of 13 residues. V was shortened by 6 bases and J by 1 base, with 9 bases between the two germline ends. From germline, CDR1 is WNHNN and CDR2 SYGVQD (reference sequence). The CDR3 spells CASRPDPNTEAFF. In DNA, the CDR3 is TGCGCCAGCAGGCCCGACCCGAACACTGAAGCTTTCTTT.

The chain employs TRBV19 and TRBJ1-1; TRBD1 is a possible D gene (6 bases). V was trimmed by 4 bases and J by 4 bases, leaving 16 bases between them. The CDR3 has 15 residues. Per the germline V gene, CDR1 is LNHDA and CDR2 is SQIVND (reference sequence). The CDR3 nucleotides read TGTGCCAGTAGTACGCCACAGGGATGGAGCACTGAAGCTTTCTTT. Protein: CASSTPQGWSTEAFF.

The chain recombines TRBV5-1 with TRBJ1-1; no definite D call. Germline values: CDR1 SGHRS, CDR2 YFSETQ. The CDR3 runs to 13 residues. V shed 0 bases and J shed 6 bases, with 9 bases lying between them. CDR3 sequence (DNA): TGCGCCAGCAGCTTGGGGCCCGGAGCTGAAGCTTTCTTT. Translating it yields CASSLGPGAEAFF.

This chain links TRBV19 with TRBJ1-1, with TRBD1 matching 10 bases. CDR3 length equals 14 residues. The ends lost 6 bases at V and 4 bases at J; junction bases unmatched: 5. Germline V gene lookup returns CDR1 LNHDA and CDR2 SQIVND (reference sequence). CDR3 sequence (DNA): TGTGCCAGTAGCACCGGGACAGGGGCCACTGAAGCTTTCTTT. Protein product: CASSTGTGATEAFF.

In this sample, this clone turned up once. The rearrangement uses TRBV5-1 and TRBJ2-1, with D possibly TRBD2 on 7 matching bases. Germline CDR1 and CDR2: SGHRS and YFSETQ. CDR3 length: 16 amino acids. Trimming pared 0 bases from V and 8 bases from J, leaving 18 bases between. CDR3 in amino acids: CASSLAEGGRLDEQFF. CDR3 DNA: TGCGCCAGCAGCTTGGCCGAGGGGGGGCGGTTGGATGAGCAGTTCTTC. Complete variable domain (other parts from reference TRBV5-1 and TRBJ2-1): KAGVTQTPRYLIKTRGQQVTLSCSPISGHRSVSWYQQTPGQGLQFLFEYFSETQRNKGNFPGRFSGRQFSNSRSEMNVSTLELGDSALYLCASSLAEGGRLDEQFFGPGTRLTVL.

This rearrangement joins TRBV19 to TRBJ1-4, with TRBD1 matching 11 bases. J gave up 7 bases and V 4 bases, and 2 bases lay outside the gene matches. The CDR3 consists of 14 residues. CDR1 is LNHDA, CDR2 SQIVND, per germline (reference sequence). In DNA, the CDR3 is TGTGCCAGTAGTAGGGGGACAGGGGGTGAAAAACTGTTTTTT. Translated: CASSRGTGGEKLFF.

The J gene is TRBJ1-2, the V gene TRBV15; D is unresolved. Per the germline V gene, CDR1 is LNHNV and CDR2 is YYDKDF (reference sequence). CDR3 size: 12 residues. V was shortened by 5 bases and J by 3 bases, with 7 bases between the two germline ends. CDR3: CATSAFDYGYTF. CDR3 nucleotide sequence: TGTGCCACCAGCGCGTTTGACTATGGCTACACCTTC.

The chain recombines TRBV5-1 with TRBJ1-2; 10 positions agree with TRBD1. The CDR3 sequence is 15 residues long. Germline-derived CDR1 and CDR2 are SGHRS and YFSETQ. Trimming removed 3 bases from V and 2 bases from J; junction bases left unmatched: 4. CDR3 protein: CASSWGQGLNYGYTF. The CDR3 nucleotides read TGCGCCAGCAGCTGGGGACAGGGGTTAAACTATGGCTACACCTTC.

In its sample, this clone was seen once. The chain uses TRBV5-4 and TRBJ1-1; a weak D match, TRBD1 (6 bases). From germline, CDR1 is SGHNT and CDR2 YYREEE (reference sequence). CDR3 length: 13 residues. Trimming took 4 bases from V and 2 from J, leaving 9 bases between them. As DNA, the CDR3 is TGTGCCAGCAGCGAGGGGGTTAACACTGAAGCTTTCTTT. Its protein product is CASSEGVNTEAFF.

V gene TRBV19 combines with J gene TRBJ2-5; 7 bases match TRBD1. V was pared by 3 bases and J by 4 bases, with 8 bases of the junction left unmatched. The CDR3 contains 15 residues. Germline assignment: CDR1 LNHDA and CDR2 SQIVND (reference sequence). Here the CDR3 reads CASSMRQGPGETQYF. The DNA of the CDR3 is TGTGCCAGTAGTATGAGACAGGGACCGGGAGAGACCCAGTACTTC.

The V gene is TRBV2, the J gene TRBJ1-2; 7 bases are a match to TRBD1. From germline, CDR1 is SNHLY and CDR2 FYNNEI. The CDR3 totals 14 residues. V trimming: 4 bases; J trimming: 2 bases; junction bases outside the gene matches: 4. The CDR3 loop reads CASSAEQGNYGYTF. The CDR3 nucleotides are TGTGCCAGCAGTGCAGAACAGGGGAACTATGGCTACACCTTC. Supplemented by reference TRBV2 and TRBJ1-2, the full variable domain reads EPEVTQTPSHQVTQMGQEVILRCVPISNHLYFYWYRQILGQKVEFLVSFYNNEISEKSEIFDDQFSVERPDGSNFTLKIRSTKLEDSAMYFCASSAEQGNYGYTFGSGTRLTVV.

The chain recombines TRBV7-9 with TRBJ2-5; tentatively, D is TRBD2 (5 bases). Per the germline V gene, CDR1 is SEHNR and CDR2 is FQNEAQ (reference sequence). Deletions cut 1 base from V and 2 bases from J, with 11 bases between. CDR3 length: 15 amino acids. CDR3 residues: CASSLVGEQQETQYF. CDR3 DNA sequence: TGTGCCAGCAGCTTAGTCGGGGAACAACAAGAGACCCAGTACTTC.

V is TRBV5-1 and J is TRBJ1-6; tentative D call: TRBD1 (5 bases). CDR3 length: 15 amino acids. CDR1 is SGHRS and CDR2 is YFSETQ in the germline V gene. Trimming left V 0 bases short and J 7 bases short, with 11 bases between. The CDR3: CASSLEGDKNSPLHF. CDR3 nucleotide sequence: TGCGCCAGCAGCTTGGAAGGGGATAAGAATTCACCCCTCCACTTT.

The chain recombines TRBV6-4 with TRBJ1-1; D is uncertain. The CDR3 extends over 13 amino acids. The ends were cut back, 4 bases at V and 6 bases at J, with 12 bases in the middle. The V gene's germline CDR1 is MRHNA and CDR2 SNTAGT. The CDR3 nucleotides are TGTGCCAGCAGTGTCTCGGAGGGTTCTGAAGCTTTCTTT. The encoded protein is CASSVSEGSEAFF.

Turning to this clone: The DNA is omitted, as the CDR3 cannot be located on it reliably, and the CDR3 follows TCRdb's listing. The genes are TRBV27 and TRBJ1-3; the D call in the table, TRBD1, was not verified against the DNA. Germline V CDR1 and CDR2: MNHEY, SMNVEV (reference sequence). Including both end residues, the CDR3 is 15 amino acids long. CDR3 loop: CASSTSGQPGNTIYF.

V and J are TRBV7-2 and TRBJ1-2, with D possibly being TRBD1 (5 bases). The CDR3 contains 15 residues. Germline V gene data show CDR1 as SGHTA and CDR2 as FQGNSA. With 0 bases removed from V and 2 bases from J, the gap between germline ends came to 10 bases. CDR3: CASSLAVGQNYGYTF. The CDR3 bases are TGTGCCAGCAGCTTAGCGGTAGGACAAAACTATGGCTACACCTTC.

This chain links TRBV5-1 with TRBJ2-3, with D tentatively TRBD1 or TRBD2 (6 bases each). From germline, CDR1 is SGHRS and CDR2 YFSETQ. V dropped 6 bases and J dropped 2 bases, with 16 bases sitting between them. CDR3 length equals 15 residues. CDR3 nucleotide sequence: TGCGCCAGCAACCTAGGGGGGCCCCTCACAGATACGCAGTATTTT. It translates to CASNLGGPLTDTQYF.

The chain is built from TRBV24-1 and TRBJ2-2; D is possibly TRBD1 (6 bases). There are 14 residues in the CDR3. Trimming stripped 7 bases from V and 3 bases from J, with 11 bases between. Germline V gene sequence: CDR1 KGHDR, CDR2 SFDVKD. CDR3 nucleotide sequence: TGTGCCACCAGCCTCAGGACAGACACCGGGGAGCTGTTTTTT. This sequence encodes CATSLRTDTGELFF.